Below are 5 T cell receptor beta chains sequenced from a single sample in a study of shared clonotypes between healthy human individuals. The table came from immunoSEQ multiplex PCR; TCRdb's copy has only in-frame clones and leaves some out. Here the sample spans 950,000 to 1,100,000 clones, roughly 70% being singletons. The sequencing input was memory CD4+ T cells sorted from blood. Documented subset: CD45RA-negative fraction. Source of these receptors: a man aged 18-30 years in good health.

The gene calls are TRBV10-3 and TRBJ1-1; tentative D call: TRBD1 (5 bases). The CDR3 is made up of 13 amino acids. The V gene's germline CDR1 is ENHRY and CDR2 SYGVKD. V was clipped by 6 bases and J by 0 bases, with 8 bases between them. This CDR3 is CAIRGHLNTEAFF. The CDR3 DNA reads TGTGCCATCAGAGGACACTTGAACACTGAAGCTTTCTTT.

V and J are TRBV7-2 and TRBJ2-3; D uncertain. Trimming removed 1 base from V and 4 bases from J, with 6 bases in between. This CDR3 spans 13 amino acids. Per the germline V gene, CDR1 is SGHTA and CDR2 is FQGNSA. CDR3 nucleotides: TGTGCCAGCAGCTTAGTCTTGTCAGATACGCAGTATTTT. Protein: CASSLVLSDTQYF.

The rearrangement uses TRBV7-9 and TRBJ2-3, with 8 bases that match TRBD1. The J segment lost 2 bases and the V segment lost 4 bases, leaving 11 bases of the junction unmatched. The CDR3 contains 17 residues. The V gene's germline CDR1 is SEHNR and CDR2 FQNEAQ (reference sequence). The CDR3 DNA reads TGTGCCAGCAGCTATGACCGGGACAGGTCCTCCACAGATACGCAGTATTTT. This sequence encodes CASSYDRDRSSTDTQYF.

This clone was seen a few times. The CDR3 loop reads CASSPHGTQYF. CDR3 nucleotide sequence: TGTGCCAGCAGCCCCCACGGGACCCAGTACTTC. The genes are TRBV2 and TRBJ2-5; D is unresolved. V gave up 6 bases and J gave up 7 bases, with 9 bases separating them. The CDR3 is made up of 11 amino acids. Germline CDR1 SNHLY, CDR2 FYNNEI. The variable domain in full, with the rest retrieved from reference TRBV2 and TRBJ2-5, is EPEVTQTPSHQVTQMGQEVILRCVPISNHLYFYWYRQILGQKVEFLVSFYNNEISEKSEIFDDQFSVERPDGSNFTLKIRSTKLEDSAMYFCASSPHGTQYFGPGTRLLVL.

The chain has TRBV4-3 and TRBJ2-5, with 9 nucleotides matching TRBD1. Germline V gene lookup returns CDR1 LGHNA and CDR2 YSLEER. The length of the CDR3 is 16 residues. With V trimmed by 5 bases and J by 4 bases, 11 bases remained unmatched. The CDR3 DNA is TGCGCCAGCAGCACCACCGGGACAGGGAAGGGAGAGACCCAGTACTTC. Translating it yields CASSTTGTGKGETQYF.